This is a list of T cell receptor beta chains from one sample in a study of T cell changes during pregnancy in multiple sclerosis. The method was immunoSEQ multiplex PCR; TCRdb's version includes in-frame clones alone and lacks a portion of them. In the table there are fewer than 80,000 clones, roughly nine tenths of which are singletons. This sample comprised CD4+ T cells from peripheral blood mononuclear cells, obtained in the third trimester of pregnancy. Every receptor here comes from a female donor in good health, enrolled as a control in a pregnancy study. The CDR3 runs from the conserved cysteine through the conserved F or W. The D gene is left open where the match is weak. Clone size, where shown, is once, few, many, or a class for clones that have expanded.

size	V	J	D	CDR3	DNA
NA	TRBV5-1	TRBJ2-7	NA	CASSGTTGSYEQYF	TGCGCCAGCAGCGGAACAACAGGGTCCTACGAGCAGTACTTC
NA	TRBV2	TRBJ2-3	TRBD2	CASSEYPLVLAGGSTDTQYF	TGTGCCAGCAGTGAATATCCCTTGGTCCTAGCGGGGGGGAGCACAGATACGCAGTATTTT
NA	TRBV29-1	TRBJ2-1	TRBD2	CSVAGGREQFF	TGCAGCGTTGCGGGGGGGCGTGAGCAGTTCTTC
NA	TRBV12-5	TRBJ2-7	TRBD1	CASGVRDRGDEQYF	TGTGCTAGTGGCGTCCGGGACAGGGGCGACGAGCAGTACTTC
NA	TRBV15	TRBJ1-4	NA	CATSQQGGRIEKLFF	TGTGCCACCAGCCAACAGGGCGGTCGAATAGAAAAACTGTTTTTT
NA	TRBV4-3	TRBJ1-3	NA	CASSQGGGASGNTIYF	TGCGCCAGCAGCCAAGGGGGCGGCGCCTCTGGAAACACCATATATTTT
NA	TRBV7-2	TRBJ1-2	NA	CASSLAGQGGGYTF	TGTGCCAGCAGCTTAGCCGGGCAGGGCGGTGGCTACACCTTC
NA	TRBV7-3	TRBJ2-1	TRBD2	CASSLARGLASDEQFF	TGTGCCAGCAGCTTAGCTCGGGGACTAGCGTCCGATGAGCAGTTCTTC
NA	TRBV7-2	TRBJ2-2	TRBD2	CASSPRGGRNTGELFF	TGTGCCAGCAGCCCACGGGGGGGGAGAAACACCGGGGAGCTGTTTTTT
NA	TRBV7-2	TRBJ2-5	TRBD1	CASSLDSQGLGETQYF	TGTGCCAGCAGCTTGGATTCACAGGGGCTAGGCGAGACCCAGTACTTC
NA	TRBV30	TRBJ2-7	TRBD2	CAWSPLGGWSSYEQYF	TGTGCCTGGAGCCCACTGGGAGGGTGGTCGTCCTACGAGCAGTACTTC
NA	TRBV5-1	TRBJ1-2	TRBD1	CASSSTGINYGYTF	TGCGCCAGCAGCTCGACAGGGATTAACTATGGCTACACCTTC
NA	TRBV6-6	TRBJ2-3	TRBD2	CASRYSGGNTDTQYF	TGTGCCAGCAGATACAGCGGGGGGAACACAGATACGCAGTATTTT
NA	TRBV30	TRBJ1-1	NA	CAWSVSLRGEAFF	TGTGCCTGGAGTGTCTCCCTACGTGGTGAAGCTTTCTTT
few	TRBV5-1	TRBJ2-7	NA	CASSSREVLYEQYF	TGCGCCAGCAGCTCTCGGGAAGTGCTCTACGAGCAGTACTTC
NA	TRBV11-2	TRBJ2-5	TRBD2	CASSLDGLAGTQYF	TGTGCCAGCAGCTTAGATGGGCTAGCGGGGACCCAGTACTTC
NA	TRBV18	TRBJ2-5	NA	CASSGLTGQETQYF	TGTGCCAGCTCAGGGTTGACAGGCCAAGAGACCCAGTACTTC